This TCR beta chain derives from a study of blood T cell repertoires in COVID-19 (dated by TCRdb to the early 2020s). Background for the entire study: Samples from collaborators originated in the United States, Italy and Spain and spanned both the acute and convalescent phases of COVID-19. The prospective study material was composed of cDNA or gDNA derived from T cells, B-cell-depleted T cells, or PBMCs. Deeply sampled blood TCRbeta repertoires from subjects exposed to, actively infected with, or recovered from COVID-19 were included in the dataset. The repertoires were released in a freely available public database intended as a resource for research on the immune response to SARS-CoV-2. Samples came from the ongoing ImmuneRACE study (first 160 participants) plus 1,254 subjects from 6 global collaborators. Nearly every sample came with metadata listing a de-identified subject ID, COVID-19 status, age in years and sex. Where available, HLA class I and class II types were taken from metadata supplied by the sample provider and were not determined by assay-based typing.

This clone was detected a few times. It has no known antigen specificity. Base qualities are not at hand, and no much larger clone is one base apart. Whole blood was collected in K2EDTA tubes by collaborating institutions according to the institutions' own protocols. Collaborator samples were shipped for TCRbeta analysis as frozen whole blood, isolated PBMCs, or DNA extracted from either sample type. Paper-wide results and their limitations: Clinical and demographic metadata were provided uncurated, with the amount varying by source and participant.

From cysteine to phenylalanine, the CDR3 is 16 amino acids long. Only the CDR3 portion is preserved as DNA: 48 bases, with reading frame beginning at the first base. The germline V gene (reference sequence) specifies LNHNV as CDR1 and YYDKDF as CDR2. Relative to germline, V is 0 bases shorter and J is 1 base shorter, with 13 bases between their ends. TCRbeta CDR3 regions were amplified from genomic DNA using the immunoSEQ Assay, a bias-controlled multiplex PCR. The study's processing was this. Nucleated cell counts per sample were estimated from amplification of reference gene primers within the assay. To quantify the absolute abundance of each unique TCRbeta CDR3 rearrangement, sequence reads were collapsed and filtered. Productive Simpson clonality was computed per sample as the square root of Simpson's diversity index over productive rearrangements. TCRdb retrieved this table from immuneACCESS and kept in-frame rearrangements only. Not all clones are present; in checked studies, unresolved V genes account for under half, and no reason is known for the remainder. V, J and clone size are those of that table, while D and trimming were read from the DNA. The sample table holds about 150,000 clones, of which around 88% were seen once. Together, the top ten hold over 2.5% of the sample.

The chain uses TRBV15 and TRBJ2-7; possibly the D gene is TRBD2, per 6 matching bases. The sequenced sample was peripheral blood. The clonotype comes from a man aged 55 to 70 with active or convalescent COVID-19. The nucleotides read TGTGCCACCAGCAGAGATTCCCGGGACTGGTCCTACGAGCAGTACTTC. This codes for CATSRDSRDWSYEQYF.